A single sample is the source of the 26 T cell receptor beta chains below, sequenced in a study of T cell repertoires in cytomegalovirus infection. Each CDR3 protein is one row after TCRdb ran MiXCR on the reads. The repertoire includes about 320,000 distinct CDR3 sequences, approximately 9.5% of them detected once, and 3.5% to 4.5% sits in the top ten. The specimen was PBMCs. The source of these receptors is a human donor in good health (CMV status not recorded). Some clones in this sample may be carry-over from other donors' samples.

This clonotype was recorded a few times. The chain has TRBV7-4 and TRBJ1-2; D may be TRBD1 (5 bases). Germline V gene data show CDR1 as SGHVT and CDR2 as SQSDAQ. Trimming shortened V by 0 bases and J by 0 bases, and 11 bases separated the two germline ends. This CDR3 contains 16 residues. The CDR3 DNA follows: TGTGCCAGCAGCTTAGCGGGGGAGAGTACTAACTATGGCTACACCTTC. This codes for CASSLAGESTNYGYTF.

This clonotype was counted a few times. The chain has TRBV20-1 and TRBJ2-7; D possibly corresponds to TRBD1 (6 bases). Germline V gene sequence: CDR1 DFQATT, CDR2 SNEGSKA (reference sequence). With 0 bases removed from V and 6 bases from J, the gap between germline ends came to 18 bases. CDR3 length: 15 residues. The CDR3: CSARDPGTSQSEQYF. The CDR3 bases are TGCAGTGCTAGAGATCCCGGGACAAGTCAATCCGAGCAGTACTTC.

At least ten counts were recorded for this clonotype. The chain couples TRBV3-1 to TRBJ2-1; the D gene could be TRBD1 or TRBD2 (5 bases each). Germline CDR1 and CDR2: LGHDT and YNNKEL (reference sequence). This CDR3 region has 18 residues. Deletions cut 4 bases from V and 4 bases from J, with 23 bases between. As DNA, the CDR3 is TGTGCCAGCAGCCGGTCATTTTCGGGACCGCCCTTATACAATGAGCAGTTCTTC. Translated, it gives CASSRSFSGPPLYNEQFF.

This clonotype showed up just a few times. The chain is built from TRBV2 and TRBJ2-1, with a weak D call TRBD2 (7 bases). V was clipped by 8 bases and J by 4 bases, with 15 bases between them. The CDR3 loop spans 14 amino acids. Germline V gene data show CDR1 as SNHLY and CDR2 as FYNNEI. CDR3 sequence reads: CASLGGPTYNEQFF. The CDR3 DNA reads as TGTGCCAGCCTGGGGGGGCCTACATACAATGAGCAGTTCTTC.

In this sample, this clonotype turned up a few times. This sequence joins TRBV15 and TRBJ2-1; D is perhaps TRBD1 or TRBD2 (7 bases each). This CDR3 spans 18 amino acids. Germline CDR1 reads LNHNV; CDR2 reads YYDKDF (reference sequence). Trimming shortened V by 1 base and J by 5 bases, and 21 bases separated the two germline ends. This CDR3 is CATSRVRGQTAGNNEQFF. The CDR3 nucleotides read TGTGCCACCAGCAGAGTAAGGGGACAGACAGCGGGGAACAATGAGCAGTTCTTC.

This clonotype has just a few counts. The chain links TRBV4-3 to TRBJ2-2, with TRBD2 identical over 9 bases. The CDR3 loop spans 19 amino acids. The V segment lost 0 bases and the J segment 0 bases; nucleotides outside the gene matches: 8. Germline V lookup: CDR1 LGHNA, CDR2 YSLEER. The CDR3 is CASSQDRLAAFANTGELFF. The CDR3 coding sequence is TGCGCCAGCAGCCAAGATCGACTAGCGGCCTTCGCGAACACCGGGGAGCTGTTTTTT.

The CDR3: CASSSSTGGLSNQPQHF. The CDR3, as DNA: TGTGCCAGCAGCAGCTCAACAGGGGGACTTAGCAATCAGCCCCAGCATTTT. The chain combines TRBV7-6 with TRBJ1-5, with 8 bases aligning to TRBD1. CDR3 length: 17 residues. Trimming removed 5 bases from V and 0 bases from J; junction bases left unmatched: 9. Germline CDR1 reads SGHVS; CDR2 reads FNYEAQ.

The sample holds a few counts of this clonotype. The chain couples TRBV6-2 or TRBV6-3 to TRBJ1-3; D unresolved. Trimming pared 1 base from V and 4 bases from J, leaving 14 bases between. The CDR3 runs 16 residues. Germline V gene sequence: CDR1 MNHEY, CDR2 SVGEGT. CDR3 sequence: CASSYYLVGYGNTIYF. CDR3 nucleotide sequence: TGTGCCAGCAGTTACTACCTCGTCGGGTACGGAAACACCATATATTTT.

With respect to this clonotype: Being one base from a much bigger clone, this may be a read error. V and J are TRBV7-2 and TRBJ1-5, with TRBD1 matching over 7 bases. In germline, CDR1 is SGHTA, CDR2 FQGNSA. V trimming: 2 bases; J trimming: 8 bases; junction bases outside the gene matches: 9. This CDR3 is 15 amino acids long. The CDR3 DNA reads TGTGCCAGCAGCTTAAAGGGTCAGGGGGTAAAGCCCCAGCATTTT. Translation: CASSLKGQGVKPQHF. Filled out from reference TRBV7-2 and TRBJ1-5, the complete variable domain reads GAGVSQSPSNKVTEKGKDVELRCDPISGHTALYWYRQSLGQGLEFLIYFQGNSAPDKSGLPSDRFSAERTGGSVSTLTIQRTQQEDSAVYLCASSLKGQGVKPQHFGDGTRLSIL.

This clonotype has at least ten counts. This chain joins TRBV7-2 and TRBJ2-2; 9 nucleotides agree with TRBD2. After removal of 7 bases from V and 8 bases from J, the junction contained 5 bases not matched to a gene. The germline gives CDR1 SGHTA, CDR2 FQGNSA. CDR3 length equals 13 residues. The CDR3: CASMRGGPGELFF. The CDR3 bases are TGTGCCAGCATGCGGGGGGGTCCGGGGGAGCTGTTTTTT.

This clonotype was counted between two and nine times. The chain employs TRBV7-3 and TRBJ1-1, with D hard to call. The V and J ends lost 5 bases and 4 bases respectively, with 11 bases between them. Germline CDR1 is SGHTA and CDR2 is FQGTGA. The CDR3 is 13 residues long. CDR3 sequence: CASSTATRTEAFF. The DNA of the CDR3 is TGTGCCAGCAGCACCGCGACCCGCACTGAAGCTTTCTTT. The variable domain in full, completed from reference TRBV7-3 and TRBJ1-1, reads GAGVSQTPSNKVTEKGKYVELRCDPISGHTALYWYRQSLGQGPEFLIYFQGTGAADDSGLPNDRFFAVRPEGSVSTLKIQRTERGDSAVYLCASSTATRTEAFFGQGTRLTVV.

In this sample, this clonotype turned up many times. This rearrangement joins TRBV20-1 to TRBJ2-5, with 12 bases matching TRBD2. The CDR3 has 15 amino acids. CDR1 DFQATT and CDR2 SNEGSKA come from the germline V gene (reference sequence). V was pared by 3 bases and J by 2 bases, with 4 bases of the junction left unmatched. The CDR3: CSASTSGRQQETQYF. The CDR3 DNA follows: TGCAGTGCTAGCACTAGCGGGAGGCAGCAAGAGACCCAGTACTTC.

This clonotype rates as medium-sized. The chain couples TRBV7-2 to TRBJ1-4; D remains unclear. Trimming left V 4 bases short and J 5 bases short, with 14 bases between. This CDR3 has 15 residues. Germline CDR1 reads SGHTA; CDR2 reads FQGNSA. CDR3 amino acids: CASSSRWGRNEKLFF. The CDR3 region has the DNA TGTGCCAGCAGCTCCCGGTGGGGAAGGAATGAAAAACTGTTTTTT.

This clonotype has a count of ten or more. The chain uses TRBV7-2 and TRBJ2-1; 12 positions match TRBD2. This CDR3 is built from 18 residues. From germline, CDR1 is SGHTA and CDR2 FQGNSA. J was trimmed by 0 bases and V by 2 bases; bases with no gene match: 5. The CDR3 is CASSLTSGGPRSYNEQFF. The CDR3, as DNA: TGTGCCAGCAGCTTAACTAGCGGGGGGCCCCGCTCCTACAATGAGCAGTTCTTC.

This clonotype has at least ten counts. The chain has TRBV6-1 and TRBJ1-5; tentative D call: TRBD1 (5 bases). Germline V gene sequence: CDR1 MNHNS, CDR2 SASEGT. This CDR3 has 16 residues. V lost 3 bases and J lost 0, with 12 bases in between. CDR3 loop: CASSDRTQNSNQPQHF. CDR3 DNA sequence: TGTGCCAGCAGTGACAGGACACAGAATAGCAATCAGCCCCAGCATTTT.

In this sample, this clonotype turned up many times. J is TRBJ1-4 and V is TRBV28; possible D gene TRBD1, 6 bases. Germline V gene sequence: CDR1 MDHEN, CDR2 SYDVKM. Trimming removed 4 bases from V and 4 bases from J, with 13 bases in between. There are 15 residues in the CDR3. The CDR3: CASSSHTGNNEKLFF. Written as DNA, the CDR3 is TGTGCCAGCAGTTCCCACACAGGGAATAATGAAAAACTGTTTTTT.

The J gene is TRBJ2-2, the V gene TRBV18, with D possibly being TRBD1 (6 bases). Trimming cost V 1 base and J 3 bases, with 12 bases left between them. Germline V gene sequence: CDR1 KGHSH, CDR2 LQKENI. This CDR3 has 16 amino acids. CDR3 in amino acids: CASSPRGTLHTGELFF. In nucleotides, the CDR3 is TGTGCCAGCTCACCACGAGGGACATTACACACCGGGGAGCTGTTTTTT.

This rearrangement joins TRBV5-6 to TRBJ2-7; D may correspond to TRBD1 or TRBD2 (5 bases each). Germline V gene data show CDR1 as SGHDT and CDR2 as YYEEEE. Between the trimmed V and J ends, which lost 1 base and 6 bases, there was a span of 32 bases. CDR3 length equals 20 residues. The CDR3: CASSLFLLLGTPSVRGEQYF. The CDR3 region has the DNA TGTGCCAGCAGCTTGTTCCTGTTGTTAGGGACGCCAAGCGTGCGTGGCGAGCAGTACTTC.

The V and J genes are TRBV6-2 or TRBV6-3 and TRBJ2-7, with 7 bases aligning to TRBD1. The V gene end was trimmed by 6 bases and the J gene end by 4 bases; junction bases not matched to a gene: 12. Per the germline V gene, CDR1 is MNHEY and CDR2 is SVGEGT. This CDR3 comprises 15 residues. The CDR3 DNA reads TGTGCCAGCAGCTACAATGGACAGGTGTTATACGAGCAGTACTTC. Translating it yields CASSYNGQVLYEQYF.

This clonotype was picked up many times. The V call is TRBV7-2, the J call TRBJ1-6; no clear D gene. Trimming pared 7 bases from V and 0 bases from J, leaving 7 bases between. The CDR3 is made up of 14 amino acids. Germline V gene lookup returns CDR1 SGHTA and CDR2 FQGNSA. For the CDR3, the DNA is TGTGCCAGCAAACGGAGCTCCTATAATTCACCCCTCCACTTT. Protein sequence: CASKRSSYNSPLHF.

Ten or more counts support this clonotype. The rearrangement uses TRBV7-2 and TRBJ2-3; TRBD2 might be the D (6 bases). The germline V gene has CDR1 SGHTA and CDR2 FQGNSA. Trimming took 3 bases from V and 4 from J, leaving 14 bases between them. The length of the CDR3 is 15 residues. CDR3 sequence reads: CASSFGGVGPDTQYF. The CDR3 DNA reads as TGTGCCAGCAGCTTTGGCGGGGTGGGACCAGATACGCAGTATTTT.

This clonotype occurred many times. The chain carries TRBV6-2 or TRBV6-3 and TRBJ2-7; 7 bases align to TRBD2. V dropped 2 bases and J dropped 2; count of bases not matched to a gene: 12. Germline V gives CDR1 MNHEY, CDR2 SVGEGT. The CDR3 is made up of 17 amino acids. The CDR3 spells CASSYPNLSGIPYEQYF. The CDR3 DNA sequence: TGTGCCAGCAGTTACCCGAACTTAAGCGGGATCCCCTACGAGCAGTACTTC.

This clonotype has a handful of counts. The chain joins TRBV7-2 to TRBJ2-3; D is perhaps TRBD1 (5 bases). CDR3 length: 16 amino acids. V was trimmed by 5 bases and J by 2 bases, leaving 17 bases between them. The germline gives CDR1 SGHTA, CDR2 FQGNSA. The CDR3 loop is CASSPRTNLITDTQYF. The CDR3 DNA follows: TGTGCCAGCAGCCCCCGGACAAACCTGATCACAGATACGCAGTATTTT.

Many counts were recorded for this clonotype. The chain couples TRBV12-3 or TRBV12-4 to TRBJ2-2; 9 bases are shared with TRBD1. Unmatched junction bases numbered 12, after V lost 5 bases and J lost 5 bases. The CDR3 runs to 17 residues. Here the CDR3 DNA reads TGTGCCAGCAGTGGATCCGGGACAGGGATGAATACCGGGGAGCTGTTTTTT. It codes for CASSGSGTGMNTGELFF.

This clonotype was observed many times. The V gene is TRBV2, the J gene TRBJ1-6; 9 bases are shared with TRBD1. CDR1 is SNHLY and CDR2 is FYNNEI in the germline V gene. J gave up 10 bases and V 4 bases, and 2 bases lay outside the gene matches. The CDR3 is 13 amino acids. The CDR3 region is CASSGQGVSPLHF. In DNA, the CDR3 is TGTGCCAGCAGTGGACAGGGGGTCTCACCCCTCCACTTT.

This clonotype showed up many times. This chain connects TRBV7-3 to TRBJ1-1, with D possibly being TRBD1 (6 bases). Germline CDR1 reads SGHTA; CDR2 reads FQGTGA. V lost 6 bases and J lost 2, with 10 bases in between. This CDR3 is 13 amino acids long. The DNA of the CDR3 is TGTGCCAGCAGTTGGACAGCAAACACTGAAGCTTTCTTT. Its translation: CASSWTANTEAFF.